Described below is a single T cell receptor beta chain sequence and its context. Its antigen is not yet known. No much larger clonotype is one base removed from it; base qualities were not supplied. Donors formed part of the validation cohort, which comprised over a hundred subjects and was distinct from the first cohort of 670 or so subjects. The data derive from a study of cytomegalovirus exposure and HLA in healthy donors (dated by TCRdb to the late 2010s). Background on the whole study: The roughly 670 repertoires of the first cohort and the roughly 110 validation repertoires were produced on the same platform, according to a later analysis. The study was designed to test whether signatures of past pathogen exposure could be identified by cataloging public T cell receptors. Along with the approximately 620-subject first cohort, a separate validation cohort of over a hundred different subjects was used. To predict cytomegalovirus infection status, the study combined high-throughput TCR immunosequencing, statistical association of individual TCRs with disease status, and machine learning.

To prepare the library, the immunoSEQ multiplex PCR assay was applied. In the original analysis: A statistical classification framework was developed to diagnose cytomegalovirus status using the catalog of TCR beta chain sequences. This is the immuneACCESS table as TCRdb keeps it, with only in-frame sequences that have V and J called. A part of the clones is gone; compared with another copy, unresolved V genes explain less than half, and the rest is unexplained. V and J calls and clone size follow that table, whereas D and trimming were derived from the DNA. The sample table holds under 200,000 clones, of which approximately 96% were seen once. The ten most abundant clones make up approximately 0.82% of the sample. What the work shows at the level of the full study, not this receptor alone: Cytomegalovirus status was reported to be diagnosed by the classifier with high specificity and sensitivity in both the original and validation cohorts. The study listed 164 TCR beta chains as associated with cytomegalovirus. The authors suggested that the approach could potentially be generalized to other disease states and immunological phenotypes. A few of the identified cytomegalovirus-associated TCR beta chains were confirmed in vitro to be specific for cytomegalovirus antigens. The validation cohort had no HLA typing available for a later analysis, so co-occurrence within that cohort was assessed over all 110 or so repertoires. Subsequent analysis determined that TCRs grouped into clusters in the first cohort also showed a tendency toward co-occurrence across the 120 or so validation repertoires, and approximately 94% of cluster scores exceeded 0. Most TCR sequences were observed very rarely across donors, whereas some public TCRs were present in many individuals.

Including the terminal cysteine and phenylalanine, the CDR3 comprises 16 residues. The read is trimmed to its CDR3 DNA, 48 bases read in frame from base 1. V is pared back by 1 base and J by 4 bases, with 16 bases lying between the germline termini. The germline V gene (reference sequence) specifies LNHNV as CDR1 and YYDKDF as CDR2. The rearrangement combines TRBV15 with TRBJ1-1; 5 matching bases give a weak D call of TRBD1. Sequencing was done on a sample of PBMCs. This TCR derives from a woman between 18 and 29 years old in good health and CMV-seronegative. The CDR3 amino acid sequence is: CATSRGVTGGVTEAFF. The DNA sequence is TGTGCCACCAGCAGAGGGGTTACAGGAGGGGTCACTGAAGCTTTCTTT.